This TCR beta chain was observed in a study of blood T cell repertoires in COVID-19. Study at large: Acute and convalescent COVID-19 samples came from the United States, Italy and Spain. The analysed material was cDNA or gDNA that came from T cells, B-cell-depleted T cells, or PBMCs.

The CDR3 is made up of 17 amino acids. Germline CDR1 is MDHEN and CDR2 is SYDVKM. After removal of 8 bases from V and 1 base from J, the junction contained 12 bases not matched to a gene. Original data processing: The authors estimated nucleated cell counts from reference gene primer amplification. Profiled with immunoSEQ multiplex PCR; TCRdb holds only in-frame clones, not every one. D and trimming come from the DNA, and the V and J calls and clone size come from that table. The table includes 35,000 to 50,000 clones, about 85% detected once. The chain recombines TRBV28 with TRBJ2-1; 9 nucleotides agree with TRBD1. Material for sequencing was peripheral blood. The receptor was derived from a man aged 60 to 75 with acute or convalescent COVID-19. This CDR3 reads CASPKDRGTSSYNEQFF. The CDR3 nucleotides are TGTGCCAGCCCTAAAGACAGGGGGACCTCATCCTACAATGAGCAGTTCTTC.